The 32 T cell receptor beta chains in this list originate from one sample, sequenced in a study of T cells in Graves' hyperthyroidism and ophthalmopathy. Amplification of TCR beta CDR3 regions used RNA as the template. First-round RT-PCR of the TCR CDR3 relied on the HTBI primer set. TCRdb fed the multiplex PCR reads into MiXCR, producing one record per CDR3 protein. The table shows roughly 240,000 distinct CDR3 sequences, with almost 25% occurring only once. The sample comprised blood. The origin of the receptors is a woman aged 40 to 55 with Graves' ophthalmopathy.

Many counts were recorded for this clonotype. The chain links TRBV10-2 to TRBJ1-2, with D possibly TRBD1 on 5 matching bases. V shed 8 bases and J shed 9 bases, with 16 bases lying between them. The germline gives CDR1 WSHSY, CDR2 SAAADI. The CDR3 contains 12 residues. CDR3 coding DNA: TGCGCCAGCTCGGGAGGGACGAAGAGCTACACCTTC. Translated: CASSGGTKSYTF.

This clonotype has a count of ten or more. At one end, the junction sequence differs from germline, possibly due to a read error. The V gene is TRBV7-3, the J gene TRBJ2-1; D remains unclear. This CDR3 is 15 amino acids long. In germline, CDR1 is SGHTA, CDR2 FQGTGA. CDR3 sequence: CASSLTASSYNEQSF. CDR3 nucleotide sequence: TGTGCCAGCAGCTTAACAGCGAGCTCCTACAATGAGCAGTCCTTC. Drawing the rest from reference TRBV7-3 and TRBJ2-1, the complete variable domain is GAGVSQTPSNKVTEKGKYVELRCDPISGHTALYWYRQSLGQGPEFLIYFQGTGAADDSGLPNDRFFAVRPEGSVSTLKIQRTERGDSAVYLCASSLTASSYNEQSFGPGTRLTVL.

This clonotype was detected only a few times. The chain employs TRBV30 and TRBJ2-7; maybe TRBD2 (6 bases). The CDR3 is 12 amino acids. Germline CDR1 is GTSNPN and CDR2 is SVGIG (reference sequence). Trimming pared 0 bases from V and 6 bases from J, leaving 9 bases between. The CDR3 nucleotides read TGTGCCTGGAGTGTGCCGGGGGTCGAGCAGTACTTC. It encodes CAWSVPGVEQYF.

This clonotype has at least ten counts. The CDR3 reads CASSYRPAGGPGELFF. As DNA, the CDR3 is TGTGCCAGCTCCTACCGGCCAGCGGGAGGACCCGGGGAGCTGTTTTTT. The chain is built from TRBV6-4 and TRBJ2-2; TRBD2 matches 9 bases. The V segment lost 8 bases and the J segment 6 bases; nucleotides outside the gene matches: 13. The CDR3 is 16 amino acids. Germline CDR1 reads MRHNA; CDR2 reads SNTAGT.

This clonotype was recorded at least ten times. V and J are TRBV19 and TRBJ2-7; TRBD1 is a possible D gene (5 bases). The V end was cut by 3 bases, the J end by 0 bases, with 12 bases between. The CDR3 spans 15 residues. Germline V gene sequence: CDR1 LNHDA, CDR2 SQIVND (reference sequence). Here the CDR3 reads CASSIDSRPSYEQYF. CDR3 coding DNA: TGTGCCAGTAGTATTGACAGCCGACCCTCCTACGAGCAGTACTTC. Combining the CDR3 with reference TRBV19 and TRBJ2-7 gives the whole variable domain DGGITQSPKYLFRKEGQNVTLSCEQNLNHDAMYWYRQDPGQGLRLIYYSQIVNDFQKGDIAEGYSVSREKKESFPLTVTSAQKNPTAFYLCASSIDSRPSYEQYFGPGTRLTVT.

This clonotype showed up many times. The genes are TRBV9 and TRBJ1-3; no clear D gene. Germline V gene lookup returns CDR1 SGDLS and CDR2 YYNGEE. Trimming took off 6 bases at V and 2 bases at J, with 15 bases between the two ends. The CDR3 totals 15 residues. The CDR3 region is CASTVNWDTGNTIYF. CDR3 DNA: TGTGCCAGCACGGTTAACTGGGATACTGGAAACACCATATATTTT.

Ten or more counts support this clonotype. The chain employs TRBV12-3 or TRBV12-4 and TRBJ2-2; TRBD2 agrees at 9 bases. V lost 7 bases to trimming and J lost 6 bases; unmatched junction nucleotides: 9. CDR3 length equals 15 residues. CDR3 sequence reads: CASTEGTSPPGELFF. CDR3 DNA sequence: TGTGCCAGCACCGAGGGGACTAGCCCACCCGGGGAGCTGTTTTTT.

This clonotype has at least ten counts. This chain uses TRBV18 with TRBJ1-3; D is unclear. With 3 bases removed from V and 0 bases from J, the gap between germline ends came to 9 bases. The V gene's germline CDR1 is KGHSH and CDR2 LQKENI. The CDR3 runs to 15 residues. CDR3 in amino acids: CASSPVADSGNTIYF. CDR3 coding DNA: TGTGCCAGCTCACCCGTGGCTGACTCTGGAAACACCATATATTTT.

The chain recombines TRBV24-1 with TRBJ1-2; TRBD1 might be the D (5 bases). Trimming left V 2 bases short and J 2 bases short, with 11 bases between. The germline gives CDR1 KGHDR, CDR2 SFDVKD. The CDR3 is made up of 15 amino acids. The CDR3 DNA sequence: TGTGCCACCAGTGATTCGTTGACAGCGAACTATGGCTACACCTTC. Translated: CATSDSLTANYGYTF.

This clonotype was counted ten times or more. The V gene is TRBV20-1, the J gene TRBJ1-1, with TRBD1 identical over 8 bases. Germline assignment: CDR1 DFQATT and CDR2 SNEGSKA (reference sequence). The V gene end was trimmed by 5 bases and the J gene end by 1 base; junction bases not matched to a gene: 3. The CDR3 consists of 13 residues. CDR3 region: CSASGTGNTEAFF. CDR3 nucleotides: TGCAGTGCTTCCGGGACAGGGAACACTGAAGCTTTCTTT.

In its sample, this clonotype was seen many times. This chain joins TRBV7-3 and TRBJ1-1, with a possible D match to TRBD1 (5 bases). Per the germline V gene, CDR1 is SGHTA and CDR2 is FQGTGA. The length of the CDR3 is 13 residues. V lost 5 bases and J lost 1, with 8 bases in between. The CDR3 region is CASSMGPNTEAFF. CDR3 nucleotides: TGTGCCAGCAGCATGGGACCGAACACTGAAGCTTTCTTT.

This clonotype was detected many times. The V gene is TRBV19, the J gene TRBJ1-5; TRBD1 matches 8 bases. This CDR3 spans 15 amino acids. CDR1 is LNHDA, CDR2 SQIVND, per germline (reference sequence). V lost 4 bases, J lost 3 bases, and 5 bases stayed unmatched. The CDR3 DNA follows: TGTGCCAGTAGTACCGACAGGGGAGACAATCAGCCCCAGCATTTT. Translating gives CASSTDRGDNQPQHF.

This clonotype was recorded at least ten times. The chain joins TRBV20-1 to TRBJ2-5; D is unresolved. The CDR3 consists of 14 residues. Germline CDR1 DFQATT, CDR2 SNEGSKA (reference sequence). The V end was cut by 1 base, the J end by 3 bases, with 12 bases between. CDR3 sequence reads: CSARGGYPEETQYF. The CDR3, as DNA: TGCAGTGCTAGAGGCGGCTACCCAGAAGAGACCCAGTACTTC.

Points on this clonotype: This may be a read error: a much more frequent sequence differs by one nucleotide. The chain joins TRBV20-1 to TRBJ2-5; D unresolved. Deletions cut 3 bases from V and 0 bases from J, with 5 bases between. This CDR3 comprises 12 residues. Germline lookup yields CDR1 DFQATT and CDR2 SNEGSKA (reference sequence). CDR3 in amino acids: CSASIDQETQYF. DNA for the CDR3: TGCAGTGCTAGTATCGACCAAGAGACCCAGTACTTC.

This clonotype was recorded at least ten times. This chain uses TRBV11-3 with TRBJ2-5; 8 bases map to TRBD1. J was trimmed by 3 bases and V by 4 bases; bases with no gene match: 4. There are 14 residues in the CDR3. The V gene's germline CDR1 is SGHNT and CDR2 YENEEA. CDR3 coding DNA: TGTGCCAGCAGCTCCGGACAGGGAGAAGAGACCCAGTACTTC. Encoded protein: CASSSGQGEETQYF.

Remarks on this clonotype: The DNA is left out, because the CDR3 cannot be placed on it with certainty; the CDR3 is given as TCRdb lists it. The chain employs TRBV6-2 or TRBV6-3 and TRBJ2-7; the D segment call TRBD1 is taken from the table without a DNA check. Germline CDR1 and CDR2: MNHEY and SVGEGT. Termini included, the CDR3 measures 14 amino acids. The chain's CDR3 is CASSYVSVLGEQYF.

Concerning this clonotype itself: Being one base from a much bigger clone, this may be a read error. V is TRBV25-1 and J is TRBJ2-5; possible D gene TRBD2, 5 bases. CDR1 is MGHDK and CDR2 is SYGVNS in the germline V gene. The CDR3 loop spans 15 amino acids. The germline V and J ends were trimmed by 6 bases and 4 bases, with 18 bases remaining between them. In DNA form, the CDR3 reads TGTGCCAGCAGCTGGGGAGTGTCGATGGGAGAGACCCAGTACTTC. Amino acid sequence: CASSWGVSMGETQYF.

This clonotype has just a few counts. The rearrangement joins TRBV12-3 or TRBV12-4 to TRBJ1-1; 8 nucleotides match TRBD1. The CDR3 runs 15 residues. With 6 bases clipped from V and 4 bases from J, the junction kept 10 bases outside the gene matches. The CDR3 coding sequence is TGTGCCAGCAGCATCGGGACAGGCCTCTTCACTGAAGCTTTCTTT. Translated, it gives CASSIGTGLFTEAFF.

The J gene is TRBJ1-5, the V gene TRBV12-3 or TRBV12-4; possible D gene TRBD1, 6 bases. V dropped 3 bases and J dropped 7 bases, with 16 bases sitting between them. There are 15 residues in the CDR3. The CDR3 DNA reads as TGTGCCAGCAGTTTCGGACAGCCCGGGAGGCAGCCCCAGCATTTT. Translated: CASSFGQPGRQPQHF.

In its sample, this clonotype was seen many times. The chain combines TRBV18 with TRBJ1-3; possibly TRBD1 for D (5 bases). This CDR3 has 16 amino acids. The germline V and J ends were trimmed by 2 bases and 0 bases, with 11 bases remaining between them. CDR1 and CDR2 from the germline V gene are KGHSH and LQKENI. DNA for the CDR3: TGTGCCAGCTCACCAGTCGGGCAGGGCTCTGGAAACACCATATATTTT. Encoded protein: CASSPVGQGSGNTIYF.

This clonotype was seen repeatedly, ten times or more. The chain carries TRBV12-3 or TRBV12-4 and TRBJ1-6; TRBD1 aligns across 10 bases. The CDR3 extends over 17 amino acids. With 5 bases clipped from V and 5 bases from J, the junction kept 9 bases outside the gene matches. The DNA for the CDR3 is TGTGCCAGCAGTCCCGGGACAGGGGTAGGGAATAATTCACCCCTCCACTTT. It codes for CASSPGTGVGNNSPLHF.

This chain uses TRBV28 with TRBJ1-1; D is unresolved. Trimming shortened V by 9 bases and J by 6 bases, and 23 bases separated the two germline ends. The CDR3 extends over 15 amino acids. Germline CDR1 is MDHEN and CDR2 is SYDVKM. The CDR3 loop reads CASFVTVVGKAEAFF. In nucleotides, the CDR3 is TGTGCCAGTTTCGTAACTGTGGTTGGGAAAGCTGAAGCTTTCTTT.

The chain is built from TRBV24-1 and TRBJ1-2; possible D gene TRBD1, 6 bases. This CDR3 spans 15 amino acids. The V gene's germline CDR1 is KGHDR and CDR2 SFDVKD. The V and J ends lost 5 bases and 4 bases respectively, with 16 bases between them. The CDR3 nucleotides read TGTGCCACCAGTGCCGCTACAGGGTCGCGCTATGGCTACACCTTC. Translated, it gives CATSAATGSRYGYTF.

This clonotype was observed at least ten times. The V and J genes are TRBV29-1 and TRBJ2-7; TRBD1 aligns across 7 bases. This CDR3 spans 14 amino acids. Germline V lookup: CDR1 SQVTM, CDR2 ANQGSEA. V was clipped by 7 bases and J by 3 bases; unmatched bases: 12. CDR3 DNA sequence: TGCAGCGCCTCCGACAGGGAAGAGGGCTACGAGCAGTACTTC. This encodes CSASDREEGYEQYF.

This clonotype was seen a few times. The chain recombines TRBV11-2 with TRBJ2-5, with 14 bases matching TRBD2. Trimming removed 5 bases from V and 1 base from J; junction bases left unmatched: 3. Germline V CDR1 and CDR2: SGHAT, FQNNGV. The CDR3 has 16 residues. CDR3 DNA: TGTGCCAGCAGCGCAGGACTAGCGGGAGGCCAAGAGACCCAGTACTTC. Its translation is CASSAGLAGGQETQYF.

The chain carries TRBV6-1 and TRBJ2-7, with 9 bases identical to TRBD1. Matching the DNA end better, TRBJ2-1 makes the J call doubtful. Germline values: CDR1 MNHNS, CDR2 SASEGT. The CDR3 consists of 13 residues. DNA of the CDR3: TGTGCCAGCAATATGGGACAGGGTTACGAGCAGTTCTTC. Protein product: CASNMGQGYEQFF.

This clonotype was seen only a few times. The chain uses TRBV5-4 and TRBJ1-6; D is unresolved. CDR3 length equals 17 residues. CDR1 and CDR2 from the germline V gene are SGHNT and YYREEE (reference sequence). V gave up 3 bases and J gave up 0 bases, with 13 bases separating them. Here the CDR3 reads CASSSEAASSYNSPLHF. In nucleotides, the CDR3 is TGTGCCAGCAGCTCTGAAGCGGCGAGCTCCTATAATTCACCCCTCCACTTT.

The rearrangement uses TRBV28 and TRBJ2-1; a weak D match, TRBD1 (6 bases). Trimming took off 5 bases at V and 7 bases at J, with 18 bases between the two ends. The CDR3 sequence is 15 residues long. CDR1 is MDHEN and CDR2 is SYDVKM in the germline V gene. In DNA, the CDR3 is TGTGCCAGCAGTACCGGGACACCTCCGATGAATGAGCAGTTCTTC. It specifies CASSTGTPPMNEQFF.

The chain is built from TRBV5-1 and TRBJ1-1; 9 nucleotides match TRBD1. The CDR3 covers 18 residues. Per germline, CDR1 SGHRS and CDR2 YFSETQ. J was trimmed by 0 bases and V by 2 bases; bases with no gene match: 11. The CDR3, as DNA: TGCGCCAGCAGCTTAGGGAGGACAGGGGTCTACATGAACACTGAAGCTTTCTTT. Its translation is CASSLGRTGVYMNTEAFF.

This clonotype was recorded many times. The V and J genes are TRBV20-1 and TRBJ2-5; the match to TRBD1 covers 7 bases. The CDR3 contains 16 residues. In germline, CDR1 is DFQATT, CDR2 SNEGSKA (reference sequence). J gave up 2 bases and V 6 bases, and 15 bases lay outside the gene matches. The CDR3 nucleotides are TGCAGTGCCATAACTATCGCCCCGGGACAGCAAGAGACCCAGTACTTC. Its translation is CSAITIAPGQQETQYF.

This clonotype has a handful of counts. Mismatch with germline at one junction end may stem from a read error. The rearrangement links TRBV6-5 to TRBJ2-7, with D maybe TRBD2 (6 bases). Germline CDR1 is MNHEY and CDR2 is SVGAGI. The CDR3 consists of 14 residues. CDR3 bases: TGTGCCAGCAGTTATCTCGTGGGGGGAACCGAGCAGTCCTTC. Its protein is CASSYLVGGTEQSF.

Many counts were recorded for this clonotype. The chain combines TRBV20-1 with TRBJ2-7; the D gene is possibly TRBD1 (6 bases). Germline V CDR1 and CDR2: DFQATT, SNEGSKA (reference sequence). This CDR3 comprises 13 residues. Trimming stripped 0 bases from V and 4 bases from J, with 10 bases between. The CDR3 sequence is CSARDLRGYEQYF. CDR3 nucleotide sequence: TGCAGTGCTAGAGATCTCAGGGGTTACGAGCAGTACTTC.